What follows describes a single TCR beta chain. It has no known antigen specificity. This sample was included in a study of cytomegalovirus exposure and HLA in healthy donors (dated by TCRdb to 2016 to 2017). Background for the entire study: According to an earlier analysis of 550 to 750 of the donors, about 179 million T cells yielded over 100 million unique TCR beta sequences and approximately 300 Gb of sequence data. An early release that covered roughly 600 HLA-typed donors contained around 300 gigabases of sequencing data and 65 million to 100 million unique TCR sequences. The genetic ancestry cluster associated with self-reported Caucasian donors included about 84% of the 300 to 450 genotyped donors. The aim of the study was to test whether cataloging public T cell receptors could identify signatures of past pathogen exposure. The study used immunosequencing to profile the T cell repertoires of around 600 subjects and linked those repertoires to cytomegalovirus serostatus. A separate validation cohort of roughly 130 different subjects was used in addition to the roughly 670-subject first cohort. To predict cytomegalovirus infection status, the study combined high-throughput TCR immunosequencing, statistical association of individual TCRs with disease status, and machine learning. To study patterns of TCR occurrence, a later analysis re-analyzed previously published TCR beta repertoires from just over 650 donors and added high-resolution HLA genotyping. Rather than using new phenotypic data, the later analysis identified candidate immune exposures from TCR beta sequences and from how often those sequences occurred across donors. To decide whether each TCR beta V gene segment behaved as functional or pseudogenic, an earlier analysis of fewer than 750 of the donors relied on high-throughput TCR beta sequencing. Donor age, sex, ethnicity and CMV serostatus were collected together with the repertoire data. In a later genetic analysis, genome-wide SNP genotypes for about 55% of the 666 donors were used, and that subset was treated as a discovery cohort. All discovery cohort repertoires had been generated using a single sequencing platform. Both class I and class II loci were covered by HLA typing, at four-digit resolution. The number of donors typed differed by locus, with about 629-630 for A, B, C, DRB1 and DQB1, roughly 520 for DQA1, 600 to 610 for DPA1, and some 440 for DPB1. Because of strong linkage in the cohort, roughly five DR-DQ haplotypes were treated as single units for association and clustering. Among 300 to 450 genotyped donors of the cohort, an average of around 240,000 unique TCR beta nucleotide sequences were sequenced per donor, about a sixth of them non-productive.

The CDR3 spans 17 residues, from the cysteine through the phenylalanine. Only CDR3 DNA is held: 51 bases, read in frame from base 1. Looking up the germline V gene (reference sequence) yields CDR1 SGHKS and CDR2 YYEKEE. Trimmed from V: 5 bases; trimmed from J: 2 bases; junction bases lacking a gene match: 10. The cohort was made up of 650 to 700 healthy bone marrow donors. At the time of sampling, all cohort members were nominally healthy, though unrecorded immune exposures were likely present. The donor tested CMV seropositive and was one of the 289 seropositive cohort members. Each donor provided a peripheral blood sample, and peripheral blood mononuclear cells were used for TCR beta sequencing. The Qiagen DNeasy Blood Extraction Kit was used to extract genomic DNA from the blood cell samples. The library was obtained by the immunoSEQ multiplex PCR assay. A mixture of 60 forward primers for TCR Vbeta segments and 13 reverse primers for TCR Jbeta segments was used in the multiplex PCR. Amplification of the CDR3 region of rearranged TCR beta genes was performed with a multiplex PCR assay on genomic DNA. The Illumina HiSeq System was used to sequence the amplified TCR beta libraries as 87-base-pair reads. The study's processing was this. Across the 640 or so repertoires, a later analysis counted 78 million or so unique TCR beta chains, 9.5 million to 12 million of which were shared by at least two donors. A nearest-neighbor algorithm error-corrected the raw reads and collapsed the reads into unique sequences, merging closely related sequences to remove PCR and sequencing errors. V, D and J gene segments were assigned by aligning CDR3 sequences to IMGT reference sequences. Each retained sequence needed at least a six-nucleotide match to both a V gene segment and a J gene segment. A rearrangement was called productive if the CDR3 had no stop codons and remained in frame with V and J, and every other rearrangement was called non-productive. CDR3 was defined according to IMGT convention as the region running from the second conserved V-encoded cysteine to the conserved J-encoded phenylalanine. The earlier analysis of 450 to 750 of the donors excluded any sequence lacking an unambiguous match to a single V gene segment. An earlier analysis of a few hundred of the donors called V segments functional above 56.7% productive rearrangements and segregating when the between-donor standard deviation exceeded 5%. To diagnose cytomegalovirus status from the catalog of TCR beta chain sequences, a statistical classification framework was built. V and J gene assignment, in a later analysis, came from comparing TCR nucleotide sequences with IMGT/GENE-DB human TR gene sequences. The TCRdist pipeline was used in a later analysis to assign CDR3 sequences and most-parsimonious VDJ recombination scenarios. A later analysis defined each TCR beta chain by its CDR3 amino acid sequence plus V-gene family, and excluded reads lacking a unique V-gene family. A later analysis removed several hundred highly shared, low-generation-probability nucleotide sequences to deal with suspected cross-contamination and a sequencing artifact. A later analysis calculated a clonal expansion index for each public chain from normalized within-repertoire ranks of inferred template counts. A later analysis computed generation probabilities with a VDJ recombination model fitted to out-of-frame rearrangements, and checked the results against IGoR. A later analysis scored TCR-TCR, TCR-HLA and TCR-CMV co-occurrence with hypergeometric tests, applying a repertoire-size bias correction to TCR pairs. False discovery rates were estimated in a later analysis by permuting HLA or CMV assignments 20 times. In a later analysis, co-occurring TCRs were grouped with DBSCAN, and TCRdist sequence similarity was added when clustering was performed within HLA-allele-positive subsets. Repertoires with fewer than 30,000 or more than 120,000 public chains were left out of co-occurrence clustering, as were five repertoires with anomalous nucleotide sharing. TCRdb stores this immuneACCESS table with in-frame sequences only. Part of the clones is absent; in the studies checked, under half of the shortfall reflects unresolved V genes, and no reason is known for the rest. V and J calls and clone size come straight from that table; D and trimming were deduced from the DNA. This sample's table carries approximately 72,000 clones. 4.5% to 6.5% of the sample lies in the top ten.

The full study reports these points: A cluster of highly shared sequence variants was judged likely to represent a technical artifact of the sequencing pipeline. Strong co-occurrence of HLA alleles, especially DR and DQ, made assigning TCR associations to individual alleles difficult. Over 15 rarely observed V segments, including chromosome 9 orphons, were excluded from the earlier analysis of about 600 of the donors because counts were too low. Broadly in line with IMGT annotations, most TCR beta V segments showed up in productive rearrangements about 90% or about 30% of the time in an earlier analysis of about 500 of the donors. Because the 87-base-pair reads could not distinguish some IMGT-functional V segments, including TRBV6-2 and TRBV6-3, those segments were excluded. The authors suggested that the approach could potentially be extended to other disease states and immunological phenotypes. The classifier was reported to diagnose cytomegalovirus status with high specificity and sensitivity in both the original and validation cohorts. In the study, approximately 150 TCR beta chains were listed as associated with cytomegalovirus. In a later analysis, HLA-associated TCR beta chains were found to be more clonally expanded and to have lower generation probabilities than equally common non-associated chains. In a later analysis, the rate of TCR association differed among HLA loci, with DRB1 alleles having the most associated TCRs and HLA-C alleles having the fewest. Presence/absence analyses assumed roughly uniform sequencing depth across donors, an assumption that may not hold. Because some donors lacked HLA typing at each locus, the association tests relied only on the typed subset. Correlated functional status among segregating V segments might reflect linkage disequilibrium, but an unknown experimental factor could not be ruled out. A later genetic analysis reported fewer N-insertions in productive TCRs among donors in an Asian-associated ancestry cluster than the roughly 620-donor mean. In a later genetic analysis, a missense DCLRE1C variant was associated with V-gene and J-gene trimming of TCR beta chains, and the association was replicated in an independent cohort. A further reported finding was that TCR beta sequences accurately predicted the HLA-A and HLA-B alleles for most subjects in the first cohort. In a later analysis, several top co-occurrence clusters were reported to appear linked to parvovirus B19, influenza, CMV and Epstein-Barr virus. A few of the identified cytomegalovirus-associated TCR beta chains were confirmed in vitro to be specific for cytomegalovirus antigens. Only TCR beta chains were sequenced in this cohort, and the absence of alpha or paired-chain data limited detectable features. Specific HLA alleles were associated with 15,000 to 20,000 TCR beta sequences at a false discovery rate of 0.05 in a later analysis. A later analysis found that most CMV-associated TCR beta chains appeared HLA-restricted, with HLA associations seemingly driven largely by CMV exposure. The only immune exposure information available for the cohort was CMV serostatus. Most TCR sequences were seen in very few donors, while some public TCRs were found in many individuals.

The sequenced sample was PBMCs. The rearrangement joined TRBV5-5 to TRBJ2-7; a stretch of 13 junction bases matches TRBD2. The TCR was taken from a woman in her forties in good health and CMV-seropositive. The DNA sequence reads TGTGCCAGCAGTCGACGGACTAGCGGGGGAGCCGCCTACGAGCAGTACTTC. Translated, it reads CASSRRTSGGAAYEQYF.